This T cell receptor (beta chain) was observed in a study of T cell changes during pregnancy in multiple sclerosis. The V gene lost 4 bases and the J gene lost 5 bases, with 6 bases spanning the gap. Germline CDR1 MDHEN, CDR2 SYDVKM. The CDR3 runs 12 residues. The method was immunoSEQ multiplex PCR; TCRdb's version includes in-frame clones alone and lacks a portion of them. The profile shows about 100,000 clones, over 85% of them singletons. This clone has only a few counts. Sequenced material: peripheral blood, taken after pregnancy. The TCR sequence derives from a female donor with multiple sclerosis, enrolled in a pregnancy study. The gene calls are TRBV28 and TRBJ1-5; tentatively, D is TRBD1 (5 bases). CDR3 region: CASSSGHQPQHF. CDR3 DNA: TGTGCCAGCAGTTCAGGGCATCAGCCCCAGCATTTT.